This T cell receptor beta chain derives from a study of human T cells and chemical hapten exposure. V lost 3 bases and J 7 bases, leaving 12 bases between the germline ends. CDR3 length: 13 amino acids. Germline CDR1 reads SGHDN; CDR2 reads FVKESK. The starting material, unfractionated whole blood, was used for total RNA extraction. This clonotype was seen ten or more times. Unique molecular identifiers were attached to individual cDNA molecules within the library. Via MiXCR, TCRdb re-called the 5' RACE reads, giving one row per CDR3 protein. The sample lists about 140,000 distinct CDR3 sequences; 3.5% to 5% were seen once.

The chain combines TRBV14 with TRBJ1-2, with D unclear. This TCR derives from a female donor in good health. In DNA, the CDR3 is TGTGCCAGCAGCCAGCTCCGCTCTGGTGGCTACACCTTC. Protein: CASSQLRSGGYTF.